This T cell receptor beta chain stems from a study of shared clonotypes between healthy human individuals (TCRdb year 2020). For the study in its entirety: A couple of women and three men aged 18 to 49 years were included in the cohort. To estimate repertoire size and how much clonotype sharing occurs between individuals, the study deeply sequenced the blood TCR repertoires of about 5 healthy adults. Libraries were prepared and TCR repertoires were sequenced by different laboratories using diverse techniques, in order to increase sequencing depth and limit assay-specific biases. Leukapheresis yielded between about 0.9 and 8.9 billion PBMCs per donor. For each donor, CD4 naive and CD4 memory were each run on three plates, CD8 naive on two plates, and CD8 memory on one plate.

Remarks on this clone: Its recognized antigen is unknown. Base qualities were left out, and no much larger clone turns up one base away.

What the research found in general, with its limitations: Because the study included a small number of donors, the genetic and exposure-history diversity represented was limited. Based on pairwise subsampling, the degree of clonotype sharing among donors was expected to be affected by sequencing depth. Larger estimated clonotype richness was generally found for naive subsets than for memory subsets. Sampling was limited to blood, and TCR repertoires in tissue likely differ from TCR repertoires in blood. When several donors were compared, the shared fraction of clonotypes was about 5% for naive CD4, around 4% for naive CD8, 2% to 2.5% for memory CD4, and around 0.37% for memory CD8. Incomplete sequencing was indicated by rarefaction of sorted-subset datasets, despite the large sequencing depth. Compared with non-shared clonotypes, the clonotypes found in all four sorted-subset donors had higher generation probabilities.

Healthy HIV-negative adults with no recently reported acute infections or vaccinations were included as donors. Every donor was a Caucasian adult residing in Nashville, Tennessee, USA. CD4+ T cells were enriched by magnetic negative selection; naive cells were then positively selected on CD45RA, and the negative fraction formed the memory subset. After blood collection by leukapheresis, PBMCs were isolated using Ficoll-Histopaque density gradient centrifugation and then cryopreserved in the vapor phase of liquid nitrogen. Purity and quantity of every magnetically sorted T cell population were checked by analytical flow cytometry. From each sorted fraction, genomic DNA was isolated and quantified by UV absorbance on a Nanodrop 2000c. The germline V gene provides CDR1 ENHRY and CDR2 SYGVKD. The CDR3 contains 13 residues, cysteine and phenylalanine counted. Only CDR3 DNA is held: 39 bases, read in frame from base 1. Germline trimming: 8 bases from V, 8 bases from J; junction bases outside gene matches: 9.

Using the deep immunoSEQ assay, TCR CDR3 regions were amplified from genomic DNA by multiplex PCR. Extracted genomic DNA from each cell subset was distributed evenly across all wells of several immunoSEQ 96-well plates, and each plate was treated as a replicate. For sorted subsets, each replicate PCR was loaded with about 200 ng genomic DNA, equivalent to 30,000 or so T cell genomes. Purified libraries were measured with a Qubit 3.0 fluorometer, size-checked on a Bioanalyzer 2100, and measured again with the KAPA Library Quantification kit. Every immunoSEQ 96-well plate was sequenced on a separate single-read 150-cycle Illumina NextSeq 550 flow cell. From the authors' description of their analysis: Because the immunoSEQ output included only junctional sequences and no quality scores, the filtering could not be the same as the filtering used for full-length reads. To assign V/J genes and CDR3, sequences were annotated against IMGT germline references using PyIR, a Python wrapper for IgBLAST v1.9. Reads with weak V/J assignments (E-value above 1e-6), missing CDR3, stop codons, out-of-frame junctions, or ambiguous translated residues were removed. V3J clonotypes were defined as sequences sharing the same inferred V gene, J gene, and CDR3 amino acid sequence. To compute the percentage overlap between repertoires, the number of shared unique clonotypes was divided by the size of the smaller repertoire. Richness of each repertoire was evaluated using RTK rarefaction, the Chao1 estimator, and Recon v2.1 estimates of unobserved clonotypes. Generation probabilities were computed with OLGA for all TCRbeta clonotypes obtained by the gDNA method from several donors. TCRdb holds this immuneACCESS table with in-frame rearrangements only. Some clones are missing; in checked studies, unresolved V genes explain under half, and the rest has no known cause. That table supplies the V and J calls and clone size; D and trimming were determined from the DNA. In this sample the table shows 600,000 to 800,000 clones, around 70% of which occur a single time. The leading ten clones occupy under 2% of the sample.

The sequence derives from a woman aged 25 to 39 in good health. This receptor chain uses TRBV10-3 and TRBJ2-1, with 7 bases aligning to TRBD2. Material: memory CD4+ T cells sorted from blood. The cell subset or site label, read with the paper, signifies: CD45RA-negative fraction. The CDR3 reads as follows: CAIAASGSDEQFF. The nucleotides read TGTGCCATCGCGGCTAGCGGTAGCGATGAGCAGTTCTTC.